This T cell receptor beta chain was captured in a study of blood T cell repertoires in COVID-19. Study overall: Researchers got acute and convalescent COVID-19 samples from the United States, Italy and Spain. PBMCs, B-cell-depleted T cells, or T cells provided the cDNA or gDNA that made up the material.

This CDR3 is built from 16 residues. V lost 6 bases to trimming and J lost 5 bases, with 17 bases between them. Per germline, CDR1 MDHEN and CDR2 SYDVKM. In this sample, this clone turned up a few times. Only in-frame clones appear in the TCRdb table, and some are missing; sequencing was by immunoSEQ multiplex PCR. The data show around 450,000 clones, around 88% seen once. The genes are TRBV28 and TRBJ1-6; D ambiguous. The source of this sequence is a woman in her thirties with acute or convalescent COVID-19. Specimen: peripheral blood. The DNA of the CDR3 is TGTGCCAGCAGCGTGGGAGGCAGCCTTAATAATTCACCCCTCCACTTT. As protein: CASSVGGSLNNSPLHF.